The clone carrying this TCR beta chain was observed a few times. The target antigen is unknown. The sample belongs to a study of cytomegalovirus exposure and HLA in healthy donors. Study outcomes and limitations: The study put about 180 TCR beta chains on its list as cytomegalovirus-associated. Sequencing artifact likely explains a cluster of highly shared sequence variants. With high specificity and sensitivity, the classifier reportedly diagnosed cytomegalovirus status.

The CDR3 has 14 residues. Germline V gene data show CDR1 as LGHNA and CDR2 as YSLEER. The junction had 3 bases not matched to a gene; V was cut back by 6 bases and J by 1 base. PCR was performed using 60 Vbeta and 13 Jbeta primers. TCRdb keeps only in-frame clones here, not all; method: immunoSEQ multiplex PCR. Here the sample spans more than 95,000 clones, about 83% being singletons. Sequenced sample: PBMCs. The chain links TRBV4-3 to TRBJ1-1; 9 bases fit TRBD1. This TCR was sampled from a young man in good health and CMV-seronegative. CDR3 in DNA: TGCGCCAGCAGACAGGGGGCCCGGAACACTGAAGCTTTCTTT. Protein sequence: CASRQGARNTEAFF.